This T cell receptor beta chain derives from a study of blood T cell repertoires in COVID-19. Overall study context: COVID-19 samples, acute and convalescent, were from the United States, Italy and Spain. PBMCs, B-cell-depleted T cells, or T cells were the source of the cDNA or gDNA that made up the material.

TCRdb's table, derived via immunoSEQ multiplex PCR, lists solely in-frame clones and lacks some. This table has 150,000 to 200,000 clones, around 91% appearing once. The length of the CDR3 is 15 residues. V trimming: 4 bases; J trimming: 2 bases; junction bases outside the gene matches: 8. CDR1 is SGHNT, CDR2 YYREEE, per germline (reference sequence). The sequence derives from a man aged 45-65 years with acute or convalescent COVID-19. The sequenced sample consisted of peripheral blood. This rearrangement joins TRBV5-4 to TRBJ1-2, with 7 bases lining up with TRBD1. CDR3 amino acids: CASSARGRANYGYTF. CDR3 DNA sequence: TGTGCCAGCAGCGCGAGGGGGCGCGCCAACTATGGCTACACCTTC.